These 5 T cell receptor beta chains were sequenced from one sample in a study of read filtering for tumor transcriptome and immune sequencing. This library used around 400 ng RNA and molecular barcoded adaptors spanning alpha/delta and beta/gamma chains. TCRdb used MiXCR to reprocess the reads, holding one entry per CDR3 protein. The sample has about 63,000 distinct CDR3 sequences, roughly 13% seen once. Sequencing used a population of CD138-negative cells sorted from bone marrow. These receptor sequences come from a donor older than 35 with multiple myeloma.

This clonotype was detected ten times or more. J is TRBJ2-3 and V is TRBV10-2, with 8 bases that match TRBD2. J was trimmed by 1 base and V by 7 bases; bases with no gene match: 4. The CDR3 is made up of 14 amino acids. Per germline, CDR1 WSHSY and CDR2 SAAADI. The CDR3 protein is CASTGTRRTDTQYF. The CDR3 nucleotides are TGCGCCAGCACCGGGACTAGACGCACAGATACGCAGTATTTT.

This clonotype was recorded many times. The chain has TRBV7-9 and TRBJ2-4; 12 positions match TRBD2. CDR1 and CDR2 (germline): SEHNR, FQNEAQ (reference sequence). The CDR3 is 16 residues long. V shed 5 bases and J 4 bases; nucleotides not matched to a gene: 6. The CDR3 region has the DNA TGTGCCAGCAGCGTAGGACTAGCGGGACCTAAAAACATTCAGTACTTC. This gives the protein CASSVGLAGPKNIQYF.

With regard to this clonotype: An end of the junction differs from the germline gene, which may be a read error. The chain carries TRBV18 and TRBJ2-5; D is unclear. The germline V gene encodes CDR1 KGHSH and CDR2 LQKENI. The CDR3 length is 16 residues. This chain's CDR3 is CASSPLVAFLQEAQYF. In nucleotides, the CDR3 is TGTGCCAGCTCACCACTTGTCGCCTTTCTCCAAGAGGCCCAGTACTTC.

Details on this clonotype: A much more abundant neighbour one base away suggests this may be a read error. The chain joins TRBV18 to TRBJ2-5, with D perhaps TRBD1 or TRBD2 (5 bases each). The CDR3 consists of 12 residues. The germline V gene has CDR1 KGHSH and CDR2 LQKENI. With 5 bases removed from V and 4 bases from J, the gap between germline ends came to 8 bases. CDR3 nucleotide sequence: TGTGCCAGCTCAACAGGACTAGAGACCCAGTACTTC. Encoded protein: CASSTGLETQYF.

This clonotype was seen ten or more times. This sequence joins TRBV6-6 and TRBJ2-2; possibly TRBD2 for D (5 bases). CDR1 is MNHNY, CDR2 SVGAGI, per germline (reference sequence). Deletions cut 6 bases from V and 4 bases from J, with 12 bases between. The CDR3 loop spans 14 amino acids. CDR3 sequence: CASRGSLSTGELFF. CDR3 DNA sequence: TGTGCCAGCAGGGGGAGTTTATCCACCGGGGAGCTGTTTTTT.